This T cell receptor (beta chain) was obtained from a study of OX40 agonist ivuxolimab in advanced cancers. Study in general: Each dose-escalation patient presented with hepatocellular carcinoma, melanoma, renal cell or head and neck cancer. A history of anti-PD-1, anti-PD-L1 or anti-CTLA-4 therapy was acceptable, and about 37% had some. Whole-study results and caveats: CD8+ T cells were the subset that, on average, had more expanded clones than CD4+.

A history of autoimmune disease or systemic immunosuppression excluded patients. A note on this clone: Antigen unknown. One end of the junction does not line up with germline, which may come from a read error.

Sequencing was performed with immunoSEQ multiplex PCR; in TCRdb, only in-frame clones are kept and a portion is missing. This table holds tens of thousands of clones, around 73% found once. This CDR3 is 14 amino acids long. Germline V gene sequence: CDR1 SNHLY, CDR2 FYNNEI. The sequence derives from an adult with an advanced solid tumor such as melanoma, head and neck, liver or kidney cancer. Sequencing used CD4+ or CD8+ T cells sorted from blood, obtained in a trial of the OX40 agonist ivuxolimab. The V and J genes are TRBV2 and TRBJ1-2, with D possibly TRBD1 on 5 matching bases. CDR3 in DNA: TGTGCCAGCATGGGGGACTCCCGGGGAATATTCGGGGCTTTC. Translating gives CASMGDSRGIFGAF.